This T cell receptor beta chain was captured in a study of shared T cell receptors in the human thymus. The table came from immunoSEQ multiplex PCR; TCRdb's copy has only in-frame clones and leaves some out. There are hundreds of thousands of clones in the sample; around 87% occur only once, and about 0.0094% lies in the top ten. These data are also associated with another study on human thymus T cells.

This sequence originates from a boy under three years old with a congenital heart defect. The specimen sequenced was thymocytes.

The CDR3 DNA follows: TGTGCCAGCAGTTTAGGGGTTAAGGGCCTGGACAGGGCGCTCTATGGCTACACCTTC. Amino acid sequence: CASSLGVKGLDRALYGYTF. The chain joins TRBV28 to TRBJ1-2; 8 bases agree with TRBD1. The CDR3 consists of 19 residues. Germline V CDR1 and CDR2: MDHEN, SYDVKM. J was trimmed by 4 bases and V by 2 bases; bases with no gene match: 18.